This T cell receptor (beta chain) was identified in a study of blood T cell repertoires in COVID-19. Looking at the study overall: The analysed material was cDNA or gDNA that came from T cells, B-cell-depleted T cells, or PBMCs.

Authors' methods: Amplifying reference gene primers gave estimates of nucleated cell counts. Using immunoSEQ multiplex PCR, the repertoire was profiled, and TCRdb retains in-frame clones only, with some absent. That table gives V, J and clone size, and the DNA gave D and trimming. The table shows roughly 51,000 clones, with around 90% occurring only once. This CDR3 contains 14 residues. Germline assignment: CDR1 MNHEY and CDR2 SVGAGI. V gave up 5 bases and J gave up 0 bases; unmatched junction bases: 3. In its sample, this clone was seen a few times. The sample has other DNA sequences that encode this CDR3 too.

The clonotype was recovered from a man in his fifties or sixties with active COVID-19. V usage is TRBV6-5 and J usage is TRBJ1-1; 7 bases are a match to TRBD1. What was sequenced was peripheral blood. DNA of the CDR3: TGTGCCAGCAGTAAACAGGGGATGAACACTGAAGCTTTCTTT. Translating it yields CASSKQGMNTEAFF.